These T cell receptor beta chains were read from a single sample in a study of cytomegalovirus exposure and HLA in healthy donors. Here immunoSEQ multiplex PCR was the method, and the copy in TCRdb shows in-frame clones only, minus some. The sample lists about 83,000 clones, about four fifths occurring once. Sequenced input: PBMCs. The origin of the receptors is a woman younger than 45 in good health and CMV-seronegative. CDR3s leave out the opening cysteine and the closing phenylalanine or tryptophan. Fields, in order: V gene, J gene, CDR3 protein.

TRBV5-4,TRBJ2-5,ASSARTGEETQY
TRBV29-1,TRBJ2-7,SVMTSGNHEQY
TRBV5-6,TRBJ1-5,ASSSRDTNQPQH
TRBV19,TRBJ2-2,ASRSRGGSNTGELF
TRBV29-1,TRBJ2-7,SAEGRGGGMGEQY
TRBV5-1,TRBJ2-2,ASSLRPGQGNTGELF
TRBV5-1,TRBJ2-5,ASSLDNIQETQY
TRBV19,TRBJ1-5,ASLGGDHTNQPQH
TRBV5-1,TRBJ2-3,ASSTGQGSDTQY
TRBV10-1,TRBJ1-5,AGHTGLVGNQPQH
TRBV14,TRBJ2-2,ASSPLRNTGELF
TRBV5-1,TRBJ2-1,ASSLTPPAGGPNEQF
TRBV9,TRBJ2-7,ASSYRDSKTYEQY
TRBV10-3,TRBJ2-2,AISPEPPSGTTGELF
TRBV6-6,TRBJ1-5,ASSPRTGGSQPQH
TRBV5-1,TRBJ1-2,ASRPGQLNYGYT
TRBV28,TRBJ2-1,ASGDYYPNEQF
TRBV4-1,TRBJ1-2,ASSQDRQVHGYT
TRBV4-1,TRBJ1-6,ASSQDFGVLNNSPLH
TRBV5-1,TRBJ2-1,ASSPWGSGSGNEQF
TRBV28,TRBJ1-1,AITGVIEAF
TRBV7-9,TRBJ1-1,ASSLSYRRPTDTAV
TRBV28,TRBJ2-7,ATRGAPEQY
TRBV9,TRBJ1-4,ASSETQGGREKLF
TRBV15,TRBJ1-1,ATSRLQGLMAF
TRBV30,TRBJ2-7,AWGFGTSGYEQY
TRBV7-9,TRBJ2-1,SSSPQDNEQF
TRBV7-2,TRBJ2-1,ASSLRGAAGNEQF
TRBV7-9,TRBJ2-7,ASSPAGGLASEQY
TRBV7-3,TRBJ2-1,ASSYLPREDQYNEQF
TRBV28,TRBJ2-3,ASSHPRQIPSTDTQY
TRBV10-2,TRBJ2-7,ASSETSGSYEQY
TRBV7-9,TRBJ2-3,ASSLHSTDTQY
TRBV18,TRBJ2-5,ASSPDSYQETQY
TRBV27,-,ASSLGGLAGTYEQY
TRBV6-4,TRBJ2-3,ASSRTRAGTDTQY
TRBV7-9,TRBJ2-1,ASSLRQGGSYNEQF
TRBV6-5,TRBJ2-7,ASSYSRDSYEQY
TRBV19,TRBJ2-7,ASSPTGPPYEQY
TRBV6-6,-,AGSRYMAGITYEQY
TRBV4-2,TRBJ1-4,ASSNPREGEKLF